The present T cell receptor (beta chain) was sequenced within a study of cytomegalovirus exposure and HLA in healthy donors. CDR1 is MNHNS and CDR2 is SASEGT in the germline V gene. The CDR3 sequence is 15 residues long. V lost 2 bases to trimming and J lost 0 bases; unmatched junction nucleotides: 3. While the first cohort had some 700 subjects, the donors belonged to the separate validation cohort of over a hundred subjects. The table lists this clone with a few counts. Measured with immunoSEQ multiplex PCR; TCRdb has only the in-frame clones, and not every one. The sample consists of about 110,000 clones, approximately 85% of them appearing once.

This TCR came from a woman between 18 and 30 years old in good health and CMV-seronegative. V gene TRBV6-1 combines with J gene TRBJ2-7; 8 nucleotides align to TRBD2. The sequenced sample consisted of PBMCs. The CDR3 is CASSETGGGSYEQYF. The CDR3 bases are TGTGCCAGCAGTGAAACGGGGGGGGGCTCCTACGAGCAGTACTTC.